A selection of T cell receptor beta chains follows, all from one sample in a study of response to subunit inactivated influenza vaccine. MiXCR, applied by TCRdb to the RT-PCR reads, yields one record per CDR3 protein. The data show 550,000 to 800,000 distinct CDR3 sequences, with around a sixth seen just once and approximately 10% held by the top ten. The source was PBMCs from blood, collected about 13 days after vaccination. These receptors were taken from a man aged 50 to 59 who received an inactivated influenza vaccine. CDR3s include the opening cysteine and the closing phenylalanine or tryptophan. The size of a clone is reported for some rows only, either as once, few or many, or as a class for expanded clones.

clone size | J gene | CDR3 length | V gene | CDR3 protein
few | TRBJ1-5 | 14 | TRBV6-2/TRBV6-3 | CASSYVGGHQPQHF
few | TRBJ2-3 | 16 | TRBV20-1 | CSARFGRGPSTDTQYF
few | TRBJ2-3 | 14 | TRBV2 | CASKPSGGSDTQYF
NA | TRBJ2-2 | 14 | TRBV19 | CASSMGSHTGELFF
few | TRBJ2-1 | 14 | TRBV20-1 | CSASLGAGRNEQFF
many | TRBJ1-2 | 17 | TRBV28 | CASSSVVRKGPVYGYTF
NA | TRBJ2-1 | 19 | TRBV23-1 | CASSQSDRRGRSSYNEQFF
few | TRBJ2-5 | 12 | TRBV24-1 | CATSDFSETQYF
few | TRBJ1-2 | 14 | TRBV3-1 | CASSQGSRAYGYTF
many | TRBJ1-2 | 13 | TRBV12-3/TRBV12-4 | CASSFYRGDGYTF
few | TRBJ2-4 | 17 | TRBV11-2 | CASSPKTGTGGLGIQYF
NA | TRBJ2-7 | 14 | TRBV10-3 | CAIRGTVPPYEQYF
few | TRBJ1-2 | 13 | TRBV6-6 | CASTQRWGYGYTF
few | TRBJ2-4 | 16 | TRBV10-2 | CASSELESLAKNIQYF
few | TRBJ1-1 | 15 | TRBV28 | CASSSTGYGATEAFF
NA | TRBJ1-1 | 15 | TRBV20-1 | CSAERTGVGGAEAFF
few | TRBJ1-2 | 13 | TRBV12-3/TRBV12-4 | CASSFLMGNGYTF
NA | TRBJ2-2 | 15 | TRBV5-1 | CASSLSRGSRGELFF
few | TRBJ2-7 | 14 | TRBV10-3 | CAITKSDKVYEQYF
few | TRBJ2-3 | 19 | TRBV6-2/TRBV6-3 | CASSYSSDAHDWDGDTQYF
NA | TRBJ2-5 | 14 | TRBV27 | CASSPRYPQETQYF
few | TRBJ2-2 | 18 | TRBV7-3 | CASSLTLQLAGGGGELFF
few | TRBJ2-1 | 14 | TRBV18 | CATREQSAYNEQFF
few | TRBJ2-7 | 16 | TRBV11-2 | CASSLAPYGLVHEQYF
few | TRBJ2-1 | 17 | TRBV6-5 | CASSYSSSGSSYNEQFF
NA | TRBJ2-7 | 15 | TRBV7-9 | CASSIMTSGSYEQYF
few | TRBJ2-7 | 13 | TRBV12-3/TRBV12-4 | CASAHRPTYEQYF
many | TRBJ1-1 | 16 | TRBV3-1 | CASSREAVLRTGPAFF
NA | TRBJ2-7 | 15 | TRBV10-3 | CAISGGGRATYEQYF
NA | TRBJ1-5 | 11 | TRBV19 | CATGFGQPQHF
few | TRBJ1-2 | 14 | TRBV6-1 | CASSESAGPQGYTF
many | TRBJ2-7 | 19 | TRBV28 | CASSSRLAGGAPRRGKQYF
NA | TRBJ2-3 | 16 | TRBV6-5 | CASSYQWRGVTDTQYF
NA | TRBJ1-1 | 16 | TRBV10-3 | CAISESVRRQNTEAFF
NA | TRBJ1-6 | 10 | TRBV6-6 | CASDDSPLHF
NA | TRBJ1-1 | 14 | TRBV7-9 | CASSSQSTITEAFF
few | TRBJ2-3 | 14 | TRBV7-9 | CASSLISITDTQYF
few | TRBJ2-4 | 14 | TRBV6-1 | CASSQDAAKNIQYF
many | TRBJ2-7 | 15 | TRBV5-1 | CASSLGPKESYEQYF
NA | TRBJ2-6 | 15 | TRBV9 | CASSVGVSGANVLTF
few | TRBJ1-5 | 13 | TRBV20-1 | CSAIRDADQPQHF
NA | TRBJ2-2 | 13 | TRBV12-3/TRBV12-4 | CASMGQETGELFF
few | TRBJ1-1 | 15 | TRBV5-1 | CASSLFGTGNTEAFF
few | TRBJ2-3 | 14 | TRBV27 | CASSLSKAPDTQYF
NA | TRBJ2-2 | 13 | TRBV10-1 | CASSEGVTGELFF
few | TRBJ1-3 | 16 | TRBV7-2 | CASSRSSGEAGNTIYF
few | TRBJ2-1 | 15 | TRBV27 | CASRPPTGAYNEQFF
NA | TRBJ1-2 | 13 | TRBV5-6 | CASSLDRGDGYTF
NA | TRBJ2-1 | 16 | TRBV5-5 | CASSLRGLILYNEQFF
few | TRBJ2-1 | 14 | TRBV29-1 | CSVEDLSDYNEQFF
few | TRBJ2-2 | 16 | TRBV4-2 | CASSQPSGTGTGELFF
few | TRBJ2-2 | 16 | TRBV10-3 | CAISAGTSGGTGELFF
few | TRBJ2-3 | 14 | TRBV11-2 | CASSTGTDSHTQYF
NA | TRBJ2-7 | 20 | TRBV4-3 | CASSQDYIKGTSGSRYEQYF